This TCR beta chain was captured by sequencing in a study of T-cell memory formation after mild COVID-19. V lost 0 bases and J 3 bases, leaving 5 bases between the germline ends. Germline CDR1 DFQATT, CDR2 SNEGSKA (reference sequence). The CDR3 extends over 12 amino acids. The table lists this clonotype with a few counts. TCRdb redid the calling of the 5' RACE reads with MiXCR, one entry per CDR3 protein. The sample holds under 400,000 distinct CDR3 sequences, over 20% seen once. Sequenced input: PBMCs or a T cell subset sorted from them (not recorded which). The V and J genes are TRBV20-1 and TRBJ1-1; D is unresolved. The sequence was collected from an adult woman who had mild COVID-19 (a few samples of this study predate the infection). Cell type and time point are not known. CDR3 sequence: CSARDRHTEAFF. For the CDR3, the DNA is TGCAGTGCTAGAGACAGGCACACTGAAGCTTTCTTT.